Listed below are T cell receptor beta chains from one sample, sequenced in a study of blood T cell repertoires in COVID-19. Sequencing used immunoSEQ multiplex PCR; TCRdb keeps in-frame clones, though not all of them. This sample has 250,000 to 400,000 clones, with about 91% found just once. The sequenced sample consisted of peripheral blood. The receptors originated from a woman aged 30 to 39 with COVID-19, enrolled during active disease. Both conserved end residues are part of each CDR3. Fields, in order: D gene, V gene, J gene, clone size, CDR3 protein, CDR3 DNA. The D gene is left open where the match is weak. The size field is filled for only some rows; it gives once, few, many or a size class.

D gene: TRBD2
V gene: TRBV19
J gene: TRBJ2-5
clone size: NA
CDR3 protein: CASSTSGGRGETQYF
CDR3 DNA: TGTGCCAGTAGCACCAGCGGGGGCCGGGGAGAGACCCAGTACTTC

D gene: TRBD2
V gene: TRBV7-2
J gene: TRBJ2-2
clone size: NA
CDR3 protein: CASSHGRGGSEGELFF
CDR3 DNA: TGTGCCAGCAGCCACGGCCGGGGGGGCTCTGAGGGGGAGCTGTTTTTT

D gene: NA
V gene: TRBV7-9
J gene: TRBJ1-2
clone size: NA
CDR3 protein: CAGLGARMDGYTF
CDR3 DNA: TGTGCCGGACTAGGGGCGCGAATGGATGGCTACACCTTC

D gene: NA
V gene: TRBV21-1
J gene: TRBJ2-7
clone size: NA
CDR3 protein: CASSKTARRPRTESYEQYF
CDR3 DNA: TGTGCCAGCAGCAAAACTGCGCGACGACCTCGGACAGAATCTTACGAGCAGTACTTC

D gene: NA
V gene: TRBV19
J gene: TRBJ1-6
clone size: NA
CDR3 protein: CASSPTGNSPLHF
CDR3 DNA: TGTGCCAGTAGTCCAACAGGGAATTCACCCCTCCACTTT

D gene: TRBD1
V gene: TRBV18
J gene: TRBJ2-3
clone size: NA
CDR3 protein: CASSVAGTESTDTQYF
CDR3 DNA: TGTGCCAGCTCAGTCGCCGGGACAGAAAGCACAGATACGCAGTATTTT

D gene: TRBD1
V gene: TRBV5-6
J gene: TRBJ1-2
clone size: NA
CDR3 protein: CASSRQGADSYGYTF
CDR3 DNA: TGTGCCAGCAGCCGACAGGGGGCGGACTCCTATGGCTACACCTTC

D gene: NA
V gene: TRBV27
J gene: TRBJ1-6
clone size: once
CDR3 protein: CASSPRGQYNSPLHF
CDR3 DNA: TGTGCCAGCAGCCCGAGAGGGCAGTATAATTCACCCCTCCACTTT

D gene: NA
V gene: TRBV6-6
J gene: TRBJ1-2
clone size: NA
CDR3 protein: CASTLTGGTYGYTF
CDR3 DNA: TGTGCCAGCACTCTAACGGGGGGGACCTATGGCTACACCTTC

D gene: NA
V gene: TRBV29-1
J gene: TRBJ1-2
clone size: NA
CDR3 protein: CSVQPGTTNYGYTF
CDR3 DNA: TGCAGCGTTCAGCCAGGGACAACTAACTATGGCTACACCTTC

D gene: TRBD1
V gene: TRBV6-2/TRBV6-3
J gene: TRBJ1-1
clone size: few
CDR3 protein: CASSYQGAGTEAFF
CDR3 DNA: TGTGCCAGCAGTTACCAGGGGGCAGGGACTGAAGCTTTCTTT

D gene: NA
V gene: TRBV27
J gene: TRBJ1-2
clone size: NA
CDR3 protein: CASSLRRANYGYTF
CDR3 DNA: TGTGCCAGCAGTTTGAGGAGAGCAAACTATGGCTACACCTTC

D gene: TRBD1
V gene: TRBV7-9
J gene: TRBJ2-2
clone size: NA
CDR3 protein: CASSARDSGTGELFF
CDR3 DNA: TGTGCCAGCAGCGCCCGGGACAGCGGCACCGGGGAGCTGTTTTTT

D gene: NA
V gene: TRBV2
J gene: TRBJ2-3
clone size: NA
CDR3 protein: CASSEGQGNTDTQYF
CDR3 DNA: TGTGCCAGCAGTGAAGGGCAGGGGAATACAGATACGCAGTATTTT

D gene: NA
V gene: TRBV19
J gene: TRBJ2-2
clone size: NA
CDR3 protein: CASRGGREAGELFF
CDR3 DNA: TGTGCCAGTAGAGGGGGCAGGGAGGCCGGGGAGCTGTTTTTT

D gene: NA
V gene: TRBV3-1/TRBV3-2
J gene: TRBJ1-6
clone size: NA
CDR3 protein: CASSQVSGEGPLHF
CDR3 DNA: TGTGCCAGCAGCCAAGTCTCGGGGGAAGGACCCCTCCACTTT

D gene: NA
V gene: TRBV6-4
J gene: TRBJ2-2
clone size: NA
CDR3 protein: CASSAKTGDTGELFF
CDR3 DNA: TGTGCCAGCAGTGCAAAAACAGGAGACACCGGGGAGCTGTTTTTT

D gene: TRBD1
V gene: TRBV9
J gene: TRBJ1-4
clone size: NA
CDR3 protein: CARQYRDRVWAHEKLFF
CDR3 DNA: TGTGCCAGACAGTACCGGGACAGGGTATGGGCCCACGAAAAACTGTTTTTT

D gene: TRBD1
V gene: TRBV4-1
J gene: TRBJ1-1
clone size: NA
CDR3 protein: CASSQVGTGGTEAFF
CDR3 DNA: TGCGCCAGCAGCCAAGTAGGGACAGGGGGCACTGAAGCTTTCTTT

D gene: TRBD1
V gene: TRBV18
J gene: TRBJ1-5
clone size: NA
CDR3 protein: CASSPVGQGAGKQPQHF
CDR3 DNA: TGTGCCAGCTCACCAGTGGGGCAGGGGGCGGGAAAACAGCCCCAGCATTTT

D gene: TRBD2
V gene: TRBV19
J gene: TRBJ2-5
clone size: NA
CDR3 protein: CASTSGGQETQYF
CDR3 DNA: TGTGCCAGTACTAGCGGGGGACAAGAGACCCAGTACTTC

D gene: TRBD1
V gene: TRBV6-5
J gene: TRBJ1-2
clone size: few
CDR3 protein: CASSTGTGNYGYTF
CDR3 DNA: TGTGCCAGCAGTACCGGGACAGGCAACTATGGCTACACCTTC

D gene: NA
V gene: TRBV28
J gene: TRBJ1-2
clone size: NA
CDR3 protein: CASSPRRYYGYTF
CDR3 DNA: TGTGCCAGCAGTCCTAGAAGATACTATGGCTACACCTTC

D gene: TRBD2
V gene: TRBV2
J gene: TRBJ2-3
clone size: NA
CDR3 protein: CASSVTSGPDTQYF
CDR3 DNA: TGTGCCAGCAGCGTGACTAGCGGTCCAGATACGCAGTATTTT

D gene: NA
V gene: TRBV29-1
J gene: TRBJ2-4
clone size: NA
CDR3 protein: CSVAGSLNIQYF
CDR3 DNA: TGCAGCGTTGCAGGCAGCCTAAACATTCAGTACTTC

D gene: NA
V gene: TRBV5-5
J gene: TRBJ2-5
clone size: NA
CDR3 protein: CASSDAGLETQYF
CDR3 DNA: TGTGCCAGCAGCGACGCAGGGTTAGAGACCCAGTACTTC

D gene: NA
V gene: TRBV2
J gene: TRBJ2-3
clone size: NA
CDR3 protein: CASSNWAGDNTDTQYF
CDR3 DNA: TGTGCCAGCAGTAACTGGGCGGGGGACAACACAGATACGCAGTATTTT

D gene: TRBD2
V gene: TRBV5-1
J gene: TRBJ2-5
clone size: NA
CDR3 protein: CASSLRRYPGLAQETQYF
CDR3 DNA: TGCGCCAGCAGCTTAAGGCGGTATCCGGGACTAGCCCAAGAGACCCAGTACTTC

D gene: TRBD1
V gene: TRBV11-2
J gene: TRBJ1-2
clone size: NA
CDR3 protein: CASRSTGNYGYTF
CDR3 DNA: TGTGCCAGCAGGTCGACAGGGAACTATGGCTACACCTTC

D gene: TRBD2
V gene: TRBV7-8
J gene: TRBJ2-1
clone size: NA
CDR3 protein: CASSQTSFYNEQFF
CDR3 DNA: TGTGCCAGCAGCCAGACTAGCTTCTACAATGAGCAGTTCTTC

D gene: NA
V gene: TRBV9
J gene: TRBJ1-2
clone size: once
CDR3 protein: CASSPRGGANYGYTF
CDR3 DNA: TGTGCCAGCAGCCCCCGAGGAGGGGCTAACTATGGCTACACCTTC

D gene: TRBD1
V gene: TRBV19
J gene: TRBJ2-3
clone size: NA
CDR3 protein: CASKQGRGLDTQYF
CDR3 DNA: TGTGCCAGTAAGCAGGGCAGGGGGCTCGATACGCAGTATTTT

D gene: TRBD1
V gene: TRBV5-1
J gene: TRBJ2-3
clone size: once
CDR3 protein: CASSLWTGGTDTQYF
CDR3 DNA: TGCGCCAGCAGCTTGTGGACAGGGGGCACAGATACGCAGTATTTT

D gene: NA
V gene: TRBV7-2
J gene: TRBJ2-2
clone size: NA
CDR3 protein: CASSLGRPGLLRNTGELFF
CDR3 DNA: TGTGCCAGCAGCTTAGGGCGTCCAGGGTTATTAAGGAACACCGGGGAGCTGTTTTTT

D gene: NA
V gene: TRBV18
J gene: TRBJ1-5
clone size: NA
CDR3 protein: CASSPPIERGLNQPQHF
CDR3 DNA: TGTGCCAGCTCACCACCAATTGAGAGAGGCCTCAATCAGCCCCAGCATTTT

D gene: NA
V gene: TRBV3-1/TRBV3-2
J gene: TRBJ2-5
clone size: NA
CDR3 protein: CASSRRGEETQYF
CDR3 DNA: TGTGCCAGCAGCCGACGAGGTGAGGAGACCCAGTACTTC

D gene: TRBD2
V gene: TRBV7-2
J gene: TRBJ2-1
clone size: NA
CDR3 protein: CASSLLAGQVEQFF
CDR3 DNA: TGTGCCAGCAGCTTGTTAGCGGGGCAGGTAGAGCAGTTCTTC

D gene: NA
V gene: TRBV19
J gene: TRBJ2-1
clone size: NA
CDR3 protein: CASSMSAGLYNEQFF
CDR3 DNA: TGTGCCAGTAGTATGTCGGCGGGGCTGTACAATGAGCAGTTCTTC

D gene: NA
V gene: TRBV5-6
J gene: TRBJ1-1
clone size: NA
CDR3 protein: CASTSEDTEAFF
CDR3 DNA: TGTGCCAGCACGTCGGAGGACACTGAAGCTTTCTTT

D gene: NA
V gene: TRBV3-1/TRBV3-2
J gene: TRBJ2-1
clone size: NA
CDR3 protein: CASSQGDIVYNEQFF
CDR3 DNA: TGTGCCAGCAGCCAAGGGGACATCGTCTACAATGAGCAGTTCTTC

D gene: NA
V gene: TRBV4-1
J gene: TRBJ2-6
clone size: NA
CDR3 protein: CASSQQGTGANVLTF
CDR3 DNA: TGCGCCAGCAGCCAACAGGGTACTGGGGCCAACGTCCTGACTTTC

D gene: NA
V gene: TRBV28
J gene: TRBJ2-5
clone size: NA
CDR3 protein: CASSLGGGMETQYF
CDR3 DNA: TGTGCCAGCAGTTTAGGTGGGGGGATGGAGACCCAGTACTTC

D gene: TRBD2
V gene: TRBV4-1
J gene: TRBJ2-4
clone size: NA
CDR3 protein: CASSQPTLTLAGRTKNIQYF
CDR3 DNA: TGCGCCAGCAGCCAACCCACACTCACCCTAGCGGGGCGGACCAAAAACATTCAGTACTTC